This T cell receptor (beta chain) originates from a study of blood T cells in healthy people across ages. Study conclusions and caveats: Donor CMV status, an unknown factor, possibly confounded changes in expanded clonotypes.

Concerning this clonotype itself: As yet, its antigen is unknown.

The CDR3 consists of 15 residues. Germline CDR1 SGHVS, CDR2 FNYEAQ. The V end lost 5 bases, the J end lost 10 bases, and 21 bases lay between the germline ends. A second roughly 6 to 11 cycle PCR used barcoded and J-beta primers. Each CDR3 protein is one row after TCRdb ran MiXCR on the 5' RACE reads. The sample carries 1.5 million to 2 million distinct CDR3 sequences, 28% recorded once. This clonotype originated in a woman in her 30s in good health. The sequenced sample consisted of blood. The chain combines TRBV7-6 with TRBJ2-1, with D unresolved. The DNA for the CDR3 is TGTGCCAGCAGCCGGACCTCCTCCCCTTTGGGGGAGCAGTTCTTC. It is translated as CASSRTSSPLGEQFF.